These T cell receptor beta chains were read from a single sample in a study of Graves' ophthalmopathy and Graves' hyperthyroidism. TCRdb reprocessed the multiplex PCR reads via MiXCR and lists one record per CDR3 protein. The sample has hundreds of thousands of distinct CDR3 sequences; about two fifths are singletons. The material sequenced was peripheral blood. The receptors originated from an adult man with Graves' ophthalmopathy. The CDR3 runs from the conserved cysteine through the conserved F or W. D genes are given only for firm matches. Only some rows state a clone size, as once, few, many or a class for expanded clones.

j_call	v_call	clone_size	d_call	cdr3_aa	cdr3_nt
TRBJ2-7	TRBV6-6	.	.	CASSIWTVASYEQYF	TGTGCCAGCAGTATATGGACAGTTGCATCCTACGAGCAGTACTTC
TRBJ2-7	TRBV20-1	few	TRBD2	CSAEEAGNEQYF	TGCAGTGCGGAGGAAGCGGGAAACGAGCAGTACTTC
TRBJ1-4	TRBV6-5	once	.	CASSELRGYGGEKLFF	TGTGCCAGCAGTGAACTCCGCGGCTATGGAGGTGAAAAACTGTTTTTT
TRBJ1-2	TRBV7-2	many	.	CVSCDWGSYYGYTF	TGTGTCAGCTGCGATTGGGGTTCCTACTATGGCTACACCTTC
TRBJ2-2	TRBV7-9	many	.	CASSLPRGNTGELFF	TGTGCCAGCAGCCTCCCGCGGGGGAACACCGGGGAGCTGTTTTTT
TRBJ1-2	TRBV18	many	.	CASSPGTVFYGYTF	TGTGCCAGCTCACCCGGGACCGTCTTCTATGGCTACACCTTC
TRBJ2-2	TRBV7-2	.	TRBD2	CASSQDRTSGTGELFF	TGTGCCAGCAGCCAAGACAGGACTAGCGGCACCGGGGAGCTGTTTTTT
TRBJ2-5	TRBV29-1	once	TRBD1	CSVDFDRDNEQYF	TGCAGCGTTGATTTCGACAGGGACAATGAGCAGTACTTC
TRBJ2-7	TRBV29-1	.	.	CSVGEVDSYEQYF	TGCAGCGTTGGAGAAGTGGACTCCTACGAGCAGTACTTC
TRBJ2-7	TRBV15	many	.	CATSRDRGSYEQYF	TGTGCCACCAGCAGAGACAGGGGCTCCTACGAGCAGTACTTC
TRBJ1-1	TRBV10-3	few	TRBD1	CASRTTGLPFTEAFF	TGTGCCAGCAGGACGACAGGGCTGCCATTTACTGAAGCTTTCTTT
TRBJ1-2	TRBV2	many	.	CASSWGPRYGYTF	TGTGCCAGCAGCTGGGGGCCTCGCTATGGCTACACCTTC
TRBJ1-3	TRBV5-1	few	.	CASSLELGAISGNTIYF	TGCGCCAGCAGCTTGGAGTTGGGGGCAATATCTGGAAACACCATATATTTT
TRBJ2-3	TRBV20-1	.	.	CSARDHSTQYF	TGCAGTGCTCGGGACCACAGTACGCAGTATTTT
TRBJ1-4	TRBV9	many	TRBD1	CASSLRGGTVNEKLFF	TGTGCCAGCAGCCTCAGAGGAGGGACAGTTAATGAAAAACTGTTTTTT
TRBJ1-2	TRBV5-1	few	.	CASSLAPGDTSNYGYTF	TGCGCCAGCAGCTTGGCCCCTGGGGACACATCTAACTATGGCTACACCTTC
TRBJ2-7	TRBV27	.	TRBD2	CASSPASGATYEQYF	TGTGCCAGCAGTCCCGCTAGCGGGGCCACCTACGAGCAGTACTTC
TRBJ2-7	TRBV7-6	.	TRBD2	CASYILPGLAGVRPSYEQYF	TGTGCCAGCTACATTCTACCGGGACTAGCGGGAGTCCGTCCCTCCTACGAGCAGTACTTC
TRBJ1-1	TRBV7-9	once	.	CASSYLGTLNTEAFF	TGTGCCAGCAGCTACCTCGGGACATTAAACACTGAAGCTTTCTTT
TRBJ2-7	TRBV7-9	many	.	CASSGTGYEQYF	TGTGCCAGCAGCGGGACGGGCTACGAGCAGTACTTC
TRBJ2-2	TRBV24-1	many	TRBD1	CATAGQANTGELFF	TGTGCCACCGCCGGACAGGCGAACACCGGGGAGCTGTTTTTT
TRBJ1-1	TRBV20-1	.	.	CSASLGRLNTEAFF	TGCAGTGCTAGTTTAGGACGGCTGAACACTGAAGCTTTCTTT
TRBJ1-4	TRBV7-9	.	.	CASSADIFVYEKLFF	TGTGCCAGCAGCGCGGACATTTTTGTGTATGAAAAACTGTTTTTT
TRBJ2-2	TRBV12-3/TRBV12-4	many	.	CAANRRNTGELFF	TGTGCCGCCAACCGGCGGAACACCGGGGAGCTGTTTTTT
TRBJ1-3	TRBV9	many	.	CASSVGSHSGNTIYF	TGTGCCAGCAGCGTAGGTAGCCACTCTGGAAACACCATATATTTT
TRBJ2-5	TRBV7-9	.	TRBD2	CASSFGTSDNQVTQYF	TGTGCCAGCAGCTTTGGGACTAGCGACAACCAAGTGACCCAGTACTTC
TRBJ2-6	TRBV7-9	many	.	CASSLGGAETF	TGTGCCAGCAGCTTAGGCGGCGCCGAGACTTTC
TRBJ2-2	TRBV10-3	.	.	CAISPGTGTGELFF	TGTGCCATCAGTCCAGGAACGGGCACCGGGGAGCTGTTTTTT
TRBJ1-1	TRBV10-3	.	TRBD1	CASSYRTGGNYTEAFF	TGTGCCAGCAGTTACCGAACAGGGGGCAACTACACTGAAGCTTTCTTT
TRBJ1-3	TRBV12-3/TRBV12-4	many	.	CASSTLGGNTIYF	TGTGCCAGCAGTACCCTGGGGGGAAACACCATATATTTT
TRBJ2-2	TRBV7-9	few	.	CATTGELFF	TGTGCCACCACCGGGGAGCTGTTTTTT